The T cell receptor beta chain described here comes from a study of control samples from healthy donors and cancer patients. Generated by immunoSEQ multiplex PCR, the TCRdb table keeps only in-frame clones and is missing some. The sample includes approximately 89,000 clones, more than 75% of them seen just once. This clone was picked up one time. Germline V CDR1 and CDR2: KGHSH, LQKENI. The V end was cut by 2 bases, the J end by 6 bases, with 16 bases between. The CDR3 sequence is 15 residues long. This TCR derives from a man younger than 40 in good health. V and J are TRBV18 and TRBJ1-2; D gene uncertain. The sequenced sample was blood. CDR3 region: CASSPVGFGGDGYTF. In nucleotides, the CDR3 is TGTGCCAGCTCACCAGTTGGGTTCGGAGGAGATGGCTACACCTTC.